This T cell receptor beta chain was identified in a study of blood T cell repertoires in COVID-19. Profiled with immunoSEQ multiplex PCR; TCRdb holds only in-frame clones, not every one. The sample lists about 180,000 clones; about 89% were seen once. Germline V lookup: CDR1 SQVTM, CDR2 ANQGSEA. The CDR3 runs 12 residues. V lost 7 bases and J lost 5, with 14 bases in between. The TCR originated in a man aged 18 to 35 who had recovered from COVID-19. V usage is TRBV29-1 and J usage is TRBJ2-5, with D possibly TRBD1 on 6 matching bases. The sequenced sample was peripheral blood. The CDR3 DNA follows: TGCAGCGCCGCACAGGGTTCCGAGACCCAGTACTTC. Translation gives CSAAQGSETQYF.